Here is one T cell receptor beta chain with its context. Its antigen is unknown. This specimen comes from a study of cytomegalovirus exposure and HLA in healthy donors. Study results and caveats: It was assumed in the presence/absence analyses that sequencing depth was roughly uniform across donors. Cytomegalovirus status was reportedly diagnosed by the classifier with high sensitivity and specificity. A missense DCLRE1C variant was associated with V- and J-gene trimming of TCR beta chains in a later analysis, and an independent cohort replicated the association.

The PCR employed 60 Vbeta primers together with 13 Jbeta primers. This table comes from immunoSEQ multiplex PCR, and its TCRdb copy is limited to in-frame clones, with some not included. The table records 90,000 to 140,000 clones, over 80% of them present only once. This CDR3 spans 19 amino acids. J was trimmed by 0 bases and V by 4 bases; bases with no gene match: 7. CDR1 and CDR2 (germline): SGHNT, YENEEA. The receptor's source is a man between 18 and 29 years old in good health and CMV-seronegative. V usage is TRBV11-3 and J usage is TRBJ2-3; 16 nucleotides align to TRBD2. Sequencing used PBMCs. CDR3: CASSSPGLAGGISTDTQYF. For the CDR3, the DNA is TGTGCCAGCAGCTCTCCGGGACTAGCGGGAGGGATAAGCACAGATACGCAGTATTTT.